This passage covers 25 T cell receptor beta chains from one sample sequenced in a study of response to subunit inactivated influenza vaccine. Each CDR3 protein gets one entry after TCRdb re-called the RT-PCR reads with MiXCR. The sample yields more than 250,000 distinct CDR3 sequences, just over 20% seen once. Sequencing used PBMCs from blood, obtained 21 months after vaccination. The receptors were sampled from a man aged 50 to 75 who received an inactivated influenza vaccine.

This clonotype was seen more than once but under ten times. The chain links TRBV2 to TRBJ2-5, with D possibly TRBD2 on 6 matching bases. CDR3 length equals 14 residues. The germline V gene has CDR1 SNHLY and CDR2 FYNNEI. Trimming shortened V by 7 bases and J by 4 bases, and 16 bases separated the two germline ends. DNA of the CDR3: TGTGCCAGCAATCCTGGGCAGGGAGGAGAGACCCAGTACTTC. Translating it yields CASNPGQGGETQYF.

This clonotype occurred many times. The V call is TRBV5-1, the J call TRBJ1-2; no firm D call. The CDR3 sequence is 13 residues long. Trimming took off 4 bases at V and 2 bases at J, with 9 bases between the two ends. The germline V gene has CDR1 SGHRS and CDR2 YFSETQ. The CDR3 sequence is CASSPRSNYGYTF. DNA for the CDR3: TGCGCCAGCAGCCCCCGCAGCAACTATGGCTACACCTTC. Based on the CDR3 plus reference TRBV5-1 and TRBJ1-2, the full variable domain is KAGVTQTPRYLIKTRGQQVTLSCSPISGHRSVSWYQQTPGQGLQFLFEYFSETQRNKGNFPGRFSGRQFSNSRSEMNVSTLELGDSALYLCASSPRSNYGYTFGSGTRLTVV.

In DNA form, the CDR3 reads TGTGCCAGCAGCCAAGGCCGCGCGGACCTCTACAATGAGCAGTTCTTC. Amino acid sequence: CASSQGRADLYNEQFF. The chain uses TRBV4-2 and TRBJ2-1; D is ambiguous. V was pared by 1 base and J by 3 bases, with 13 bases between. Per the germline V gene, CDR1 is LGHNA and CDR2 is YNFKEQ. This CDR3 is built from 16 residues.

This clonotype was seen more than once but under ten times. This chain connects TRBV7-6 to TRBJ1-1, with D possibly matching TRBD1 (6 bases). The CDR3 consists of 14 residues. Germline loops: CDR1 SGHVS, CDR2 FNYEAQ. Deletions cut 5 bases from V and 4 bases from J, with 14 bases between. CDR3 protein: CASSARTATTEAFF. In nucleotides, the CDR3 is TGTGCCAGCAGCGCACGGACAGCGACCACTGAAGCTTTCTTT.

The V gene is TRBV6-1, the J gene TRBJ2-7; D call uncertain. Trimming took off 2 bases at V and 11 bases at J, with 16 bases between the two ends. Per germline, CDR1 MNHNS and CDR2 SASEGT. The CDR3 covers 13 residues. CDR3 region: CASSESSRTTEYF. CDR3 coding DNA: TGTGCCAGCAGTGAATCTTCGAGAACTACCGAGTACTTC.

This clonotype was recorded many times. This rearrangement joins TRBV7-2 to TRBJ2-2, with 10 bases that match TRBD1. The CDR3 sequence is 15 residues long. In germline, CDR1 is SGHTA, CDR2 FQGNSA. V shed 3 bases, J shed 5 bases, and the junction held 3 bases outside the gene matches. The DNA of the CDR3 is TGTGCCAGCAGCTTGGACAGGGGGAGGACCGGGGAGCTGTTTTTT. Encoded protein: CASSLDRGRTGELFF.

This clonotype was seen only once. The rearrangement uses TRBV5-1 and TRBJ2-1; tentatively, D is TRBD1 or TRBD2 (5 bases each). The CDR3 contains 14 residues. V was cut by 4 bases and J by 9 bases, with 17 bases left in between. Germline V CDR1 and CDR2: SGHRS, YFSETQ. The CDR3 DNA reads TGCGCCAGCAGCCAAGGGACGGGAAGGGCTGAGCAGTTCTTC. Protein sequence: CASSQGTGRAEQFF.

The chain recombines TRBV20-1 with TRBJ1-2; D not resolved. The CDR3 runs to 14 residues. Per the germline V gene, CDR1 is DFQATT and CDR2 is SNEGSKA (reference sequence). The V end was cut by 1 base, the J end by 6 bases, with 15 bases between. CDR3 amino acids: CSARVPVPFDGYTF. CDR3 nucleotides: TGCAGTGCTAGAGTTCCAGTGCCCTTCGATGGCTACACCTTC.

The CDR3 coding sequence is TGTGCCAGCAGTAATACGATGGGCGGGGAGCTGTTTTTT. This gives the protein CASSNTMGGELFF. This chain uses TRBV6-2 or TRBV6-3 with TRBJ2-2; no firm D call. Trimming took off 5 bases at V and 7 bases at J, with 11 bases between the two ends. The CDR3 length is 13 residues. Looked up from germline, CDR1 is MNHEY and CDR2 is SVGEGT.

The rearrangement links TRBV29-1 to TRBJ1-1; D is unclear. V was trimmed by 4 bases and J by 9 bases, leaving 12 bases between them. Germline V gene sequence: CDR1 SQVTM, CDR2 ANQGSEA. This CDR3 contains 11 residues. The CDR3 reads CSVASGPQAFF. Here the CDR3 DNA reads TGCAGCGTTGCCTCGGGCCCACAAGCTTTCTTT.

This clonotype appeared a few times. This chain uses TRBV7-9 with TRBJ1-4; no clear D gene. Germline V gives CDR1 SEHNR, CDR2 FQNEAQ (reference sequence). There are 14 residues in the CDR3. Trimming pared 3 bases from V and 3 bases from J, leaving 8 bases between. This CDR3 is CASSFGLSNEKLFF. The CDR3 nucleotides read TGTGCCAGCAGCTTCGGACTCTCTAATGAAAAACTGTTTTTT.

This clonotype was counted only a few times. The J gene is TRBJ1-6, the V gene TRBV7-9; tentative D call: TRBD1 (6 bases). The CDR3 runs to 15 residues. The V end lost 5 bases, the J end lost 8 bases, and 16 bases lay between the germline ends. CDR1 is SEHNR, CDR2 FQNEAQ, per germline (reference sequence). CDR3 loop: CASSAEQGIHSPLHF. The CDR3 region has the DNA TGTGCCAGCAGCGCCGAACAGGGAATCCATTCACCCCTCCACTTT. Full variable domain (missing parts from reference TRBV7-9 and TRBJ1-6): DTGVSQNPRHKITKRGQNVTFRCDPISEHNRLYWYRQTLGQGPEFLTYFQNEAQLEKSRLLSDRFSAERPKGSFSTLEIQRTEQGDSAMYLCASSAEQGIHSPLHFGNGTRLTVT.

The count of this clonotype is one. The V and J genes are TRBV10-3 and TRBJ2-3; 7 bases are a match to TRBD1. CDR1 ENHRY and CDR2 SYGVKD come from the germline V gene. The ends lost 6 bases at V and 1 base at J; junction bases unmatched: 7. CDR3 length: 15 amino acids. The CDR3 loop is CAISPTGTGTDTQYF. The CDR3 DNA is TGTGCCATCAGCCCAACAGGGACAGGCACAGATACGCAGTATTTT.

This clonotype appeared a few times. The V gene is TRBV5-1, the J gene TRBJ2-3; TRBD2 matches at 7 bases. Per germline, CDR1 SGHRS and CDR2 YFSETQ. This CDR3 is 13 amino acids long. Trimming at V came to 4 bases and at J to 5 bases, leaving 4 bases not matched to a gene. The CDR3 DNA reads TGCGCCAGCAGCGGGACTACGGGAGATACGCAGTATTTT. Protein: CASSGTTGDTQYF. Variable domain in full (rest from reference TRBV5-1 and TRBJ2-3): KAGVTQTPRYLIKTRGQQVTLSCSPISGHRSVSWYQQTPGQGLQFLFEYFSETQRNKGNFPGRFSGRQFSNSRSEMNVSTLELGDSALYLCASSGTTGDTQYFGPGTRLTVL.

This clonotype came up a few times. The CDR3, as DNA: TGTGCCAGCAGTTTCGTTTCGAGTCAGCCCCAGCATTTT. Protein sequence: CASSFVSSQPQHF. The chain uses TRBV28 and TRBJ1-5; no firm D call. Per germline, CDR1 MDHEN and CDR2 SYDVKM. V was trimmed by 3 bases and J by 6 bases, leaving 9 bases between them. The CDR3 is made up of 13 amino acids.

The chain joins TRBV28 to TRBJ1-1; TRBD1 matches 7 bases. V lost 6 bases to trimming and J lost 1 base; unmatched junction nucleotides: 11. The CDR3 is 16 residues long. CDR1 is MDHEN, CDR2 SYDVKM, per germline. The CDR3 loop is CASSEQGSRRNTEAFF. The CDR3 DNA sequence: TGTGCCAGCAGCGAACAGGGGTCCAGGAGGAACACTGAAGCTTTCTTT.

This clonotype was picked up many times. The chain employs TRBV7-2 and TRBJ1-5; no definite D call. Looked up from germline, CDR1 is SGHTA and CDR2 is FQGNSA. V shed 1 base and J shed 9 bases, with 10 bases lying between them. The CDR3 is 13 amino acids. CDR3 in amino acids: CASSLVDGRPQHF. The CDR3 region has the DNA TGTGCCAGCAGCTTAGTAGACGGTAGGCCCCAGCATTTT. The full variable domain, with the rest looked up from reference TRBV7-2 and TRBJ1-5, is GAGVSQSPSNKVTEKGKDVELRCDPISGHTALYWYRQSLGQGLEFLIYFQGNSAPDKSGLPSDRFSAERTGGSVSTLTIQRTQQEDSAVYLCASSLVDGRPQHFGDGTRLSIL.

The gene calls are TRBV3-1 and TRBJ2-7, with D tentatively TRBD1 (6 bases). The CDR3 loop spans 16 amino acids. Germline V gene data show CDR1 as LGHDT and CDR2 as YNNKEL (reference sequence). V lost 0 bases to trimming and J lost 1 base, with 13 bases between them. Written as DNA, the CDR3 is TGTGCCAGCAGCCAAGAACCCTGGGACAATTCCTACGAGCAGTACTTC. Its translation: CASSQEPWDNSYEQYF.

In this sample, this clonotype turned up a few times. J is TRBJ2-1 and V is TRBV29-1, with D unclear. CDR1 SQVTM and CDR2 ANQGSEA come from the germline V gene. With 6 bases removed from V and 8 bases from J, the gap between germline ends came to 20 bases. The CDR3 has 14 residues. Here the CDR3 reads CSVLQRTASYEQFF. CDR3 bases: TGCAGCGTCCTCCAGAGGACGGCGAGCTATGAGCAGTTCTTC.

The chain employs TRBV7-8 and TRBJ1-5; 11 bases match TRBD1. Germline V gene lookup returns CDR1 SGHVS and CDR2 FQNEAQ. The CDR3 runs 17 residues. The J segment lost 3 bases and the V segment lost 5 bases, leaving 9 bases of the junction unmatched. The CDR3 spells CASSTRPGQGVNQPQHF. CDR3 nucleotides: TGTGCCAGCAGCACCAGACCGGGACAGGGGGTCAATCAGCCCCAGCATTTT. Filled out from reference TRBV7-8 and TRBJ1-5, the complete variable domain reads GAGVSQSPRYKVAKRGQDVALRCDPISGHVSLFWYQQALGQGPEFLTYFQNEAQLDKSGLPSDRFFAERPEGSVSTLKIQRTQQEDSAVYLCASSTRPGQGVNQPQHFGDGTRLSIL.

The rearrangement links TRBV12-3 or TRBV12-4 to TRBJ1-2, with 12 bases lining up with TRBD1. The V segment lost 2 bases and the J segment 8 bases; nucleotides outside the gene matches: 9. The length of the CDR3 is 16 residues. The CDR3 region has the DNA TGTGCCAGCAGTTTATTACCGGGACAGGGGGCAGAGGGCTACACCTTC. It specifies CASSLLPGQGAEGYTF.

This clonotype was seen only a few times. The chain joins TRBV20-1 to TRBJ2-1, with 10 bases identical to TRBD2. J was trimmed by 4 bases and V by 6 bases; bases with no gene match: 3. Germline CDR1 DFQATT, CDR2 SNEGSKA (reference sequence). The CDR3 has 13 amino acids. The CDR3 spells CSAGLADYNEQFF. DNA of the CDR3: TGCAGTGCCGGACTAGCGGATTACAATGAGCAGTTCTTC.

This clonotype appeared a few times. The chain combines TRBV2 with TRBJ1-2, with D possibly TRBD1 on 5 matching bases. CDR1 SNHLY and CDR2 FYNNEI come from the germline V gene. The ends were cut back, 2 bases at V and 5 bases at J, with 15 bases in the middle. The CDR3 extends over 15 amino acids. The chain's CDR3 is CASSEIGARRYGYTF. As DNA, the CDR3 is TGTGCCAGCAGTGAAATAGGGGCTCGACGGTATGGCTACACCTTC. The entire variable domain, with the rest obtained from reference TRBV2 and TRBJ1-2, is as follows: EPEVTQTPSHQVTQMGQEVILRCVPISNHLYFYWYRQILGQKVEFLVSFYNNEISEKSEIFDDQFSVERPDGSNFTLKIRSTKLEDSAMYFCASSEIGARRYGYTFGSGTRLTVV.

The genes are TRBV12-3 or TRBV12-4 and TRBJ2-5; D uncertain. This CDR3 contains 12 residues. The V and J ends lost 5 bases and 1 base respectively, with 5 bases between them. Written as DNA, the CDR3 is TGTGCCAGCAGTACCCGCCAAGAGACCCAGTACTTC. It yields the protein CASSTRQETQYF.

The table lists this clonotype with a few counts. The CDR3 here is CASFGGNTIYF. The CDR3 DNA reads as TGTGCCAGCTTCGGGGGGAACACCATATATTTT. The genes are TRBV7-9 and TRBJ1-3; a weak D match, TRBD1 (5 bases). Looked up from germline, CDR1 is SEHNR and CDR2 is FQNEAQ (reference sequence). With 8 bases removed from V and 7 bases from J, the gap between germline ends came to 9 bases. The CDR3 sequence is 11 residues long.